What follows is one TCR beta chain and its context. This entry is derived from a study of blood T cell repertoires in COVID-19. Overall study: Acute-phase and convalescent COVID-19 samples originated in the United States, Italy and Spain. T cells, B-cell-depleted T cells, or PBMCs supplied cDNA or gDNA.

The CDR3 consists of 10 residues. With 6 bases removed from V and 7 bases from J, the gap between germline ends came to 7 bases. In germline, CDR1 is SQVTM, CDR2 ANQGSEA. Original handling: Reference gene primers were amplified, and this amplification served to estimate nucleated cell counts. Assay: immunoSEQ multiplex PCR; the TCRdb copy retains only in-frame clones and omits some. V, J and clone size are those of that table, while D and trimming were read from the DNA. The table has about 140,000 clones, roughly 80% seen once; the top ten hold roughly 9%. This chain links TRBV29-1 with TRBJ2-1; D is possibly TRBD2 (6 bases). The clonotype comes from a woman between 45 and 65 years old with active or convalescent COVID-19. Sequencing was carried out using peripheral blood. CDR3 loop: CSVGTNEQFF. The CDR3, as DNA: TGCAGCGTCGGGACTAATGAGCAGTTCTTC.